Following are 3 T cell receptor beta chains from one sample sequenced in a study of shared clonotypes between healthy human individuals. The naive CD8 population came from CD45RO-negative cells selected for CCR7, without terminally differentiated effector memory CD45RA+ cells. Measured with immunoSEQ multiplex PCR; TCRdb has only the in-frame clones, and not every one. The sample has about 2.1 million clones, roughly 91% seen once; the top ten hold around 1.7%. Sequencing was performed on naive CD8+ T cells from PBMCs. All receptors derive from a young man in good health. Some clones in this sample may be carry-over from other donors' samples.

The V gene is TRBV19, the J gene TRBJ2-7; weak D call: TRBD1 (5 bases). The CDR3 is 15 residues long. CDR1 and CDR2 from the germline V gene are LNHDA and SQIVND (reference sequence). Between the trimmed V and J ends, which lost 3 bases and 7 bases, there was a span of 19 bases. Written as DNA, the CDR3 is TGTGCCAGTAGTATCCTCCAGGGTTTGTCAGAAGAGCAGTACTTC. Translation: CASSILQGLSEEQYF.

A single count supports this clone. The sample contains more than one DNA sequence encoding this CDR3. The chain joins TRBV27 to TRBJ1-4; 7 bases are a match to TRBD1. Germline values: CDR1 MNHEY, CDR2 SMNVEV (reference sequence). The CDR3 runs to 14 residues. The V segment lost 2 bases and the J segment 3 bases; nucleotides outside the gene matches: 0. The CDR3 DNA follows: TGTGCCAGCAGTTTACAGGGGGCTAATGAAAAACTGTTTTTT. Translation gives CASSLQGANEKLFF.

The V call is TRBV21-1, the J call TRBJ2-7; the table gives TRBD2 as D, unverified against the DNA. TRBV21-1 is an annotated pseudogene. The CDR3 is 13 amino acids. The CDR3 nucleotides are TGTGCCAGCAGCAAAGGGGGGGGCTACGAGCAGTACTTC. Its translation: CASSKGGGYEQYF.